This T cell receptor (beta chain) was obtained from a study of blood T cell repertoires in COVID-19. Study-wide background: The United States, Italy and Spain supplied acute and convalescent COVID-19 samples.

Patients of the Seattle cohort, enrolled during active infection, were followed longitudinally. The trim removed 0 bases at V and 11 bases at J, leaving 6 bases unmatched. The germline CDR1 and CDR2 sequences are KGHSH and LQKENI. The CDR3 totals 14 residues. How the authors handled the data: Reference gene primer amplification gave estimated nucleated cell counts. The method was immunoSEQ multiplex PCR; TCRdb's version includes in-frame clones alone and lacks a portion of them. V and J calls and clone size come straight from that table; D and trimming were deduced from the DNA. The data hold about 500,000 clones, with roughly 87% observed a single time.

The rearrangement joins TRBV18 to TRBJ1-1; 10 bases align to TRBD1. The sample consisted of peripheral blood. This receptor was taken from a man aged 18 to 29 with COVID-19, enrolled during active disease. The CDR3 loop is CASSPPSRDRGAFF. The DNA of the CDR3 is TGTGCCAGCTCACCACCGAGTAGGGACAGGGGTGCTTTCTTT.